These 6 T cell receptor beta chains came from one sample sequenced in a study of T-cell memory formation after mild COVID-19. TCRdb re-analysed the 5' RACE reads in MiXCR, keeping a single row per CDR3 protein. The sample lists about 290,000 distinct CDR3 sequences, approximately 15% occurring once. Material: PBMCs or a T cell subset sorted from them (not recorded which). The source is a man aged 18 to 35 who had mild COVID-19 (a few samples of this study predate the infection). Cell type and time point are not known.

The rearrangement joins TRBV7-9 to TRBJ2-3; no reliable D call. Per germline, CDR1 SEHNR and CDR2 FQNEAQ (reference sequence). V was clipped by 6 bases and J by 3 bases, with 7 bases between them. The CDR3 is 12 residues long. CDR3: CASRPHTDTQYF. CDR3 DNA sequence: TGTGCCAGCAGACCTCATACAGATACGCAGTATTTT.

The rearrangement uses TRBV7-8 and TRBJ1-5; D might be TRBD1 (6 bases). This CDR3 contains 19 residues. Germline lookup yields CDR1 SGHVS and CDR2 FQNEAQ. V shed 4 bases and J shed 3 bases, with 25 bases lying between them. This CDR3 is CASSSRGGLNLGANQPQHF. The CDR3 DNA sequence: TGTGCCAGCAGCTCCCGTGGGGGACTCAACCTGGGGGCCAATCAGCCCCAGCATTTT.

This chain joins TRBV6-2 or TRBV6-3 and TRBJ2-2, with 9 bases matching TRBD1. This CDR3 contains 13 residues. V was clipped by 8 bases and J by 7 bases; unmatched bases: 5. Germline V gene sequence: CDR1 MNHEY, CDR2 SVGEGT. The CDR3 loop reads CASGGQGFGELFF. The CDR3 nucleotides read TGTGCCAGCGGTGGACAGGGGTTCGGGGAGCTGTTTTTT.

The rearrangement uses TRBV24-1 and TRBJ1-5, with TRBD1 matching 8 bases. Germline CDR1 reads KGHDR; CDR2 reads SFDVKD. Trimming at V came to 9 bases and at J to 6 bases, leaving 6 bases not matched to a gene. There are 13 residues in the CDR3. CDR3 bases: TGTGCCACCGCCCTACAGGGGGGTCAGCCCCAGCATTTT. Its protein is CATALQGGQPQHF.

This clonotype was observed a few times. This chain connects TRBV3-1 to TRBJ2-1, with TRBD2 identical over 8 bases. The CDR3 extends over 12 amino acids. Trimming at V came to 4 bases and at J to 10 bases, leaving 3 bases not matched to a gene. CDR1 and CDR2 (germline): LGHDT, YNNKEL (reference sequence). The CDR3 nucleotides read TGTGCCAGCAGCCCGGTAGCGGGGGAGCAGTTCTTC. Its protein product is CASSPVAGEQFF.

This clonotype was counted a few times. The V call is TRBV12-3 or TRBV12-4, the J call TRBJ2-1; D tentatively reads TRBD1 or TRBD2 (6 bases each). The V end was cut by 3 bases, the J end by 4 bases, with 16 bases between. The CDR3 extends over 16 amino acids. The CDR3 sequence: CASSLGGQSRYNEQFF. CDR3 coding DNA: TGTGCCAGCAGTTTGGGGGGACAATCTAGATACAATGAGCAGTTCTTC.